This T cell receptor (beta chain) was obtained from a study of cytomegalovirus exposure and HLA in healthy donors. 13 Jbeta primers and 60 Vbeta primers were used for the PCR. Assay used: immunoSEQ multiplex PCR; TCRdb lists only in-frame clones, some missing. Here the sample spans 150,000 to 200,000 clones, more than 75% being singletons. In its sample, this clone was seen a few times. The source of this sequence is a woman younger than 35 in good health and CMV-seronegative. Sequencing input: PBMCs.

CDR3 coding DNA: TGTGCCAGCAGCTCTCCAACCCGGACACGCCAAGAGACCCAGTACTTC. It specifies CASSSPTRTRQETQYF. The rearrangement uses TRBV13 and TRBJ2-5, with D maybe TRBD1 (5 bases). There are 16 residues in the CDR3. The V gene's germline CDR1 is PRHDT and CDR2 FYEKMQ (reference sequence). V dropped 4 bases and J dropped 1 base, with 16 bases sitting between them. Filled out from reference TRBV13 and TRBJ2-5, the complete variable domain reads AAGVIQSPRHLIKEKRETATLKCYPIPRHDTVYWYQQGPGQDPQFLISFYEKMQSDKGSIPDRFSAQQFSDYHSELNMSSLELGDSALYFCASSSPTRTRQETQYFGPGTRLLVL.